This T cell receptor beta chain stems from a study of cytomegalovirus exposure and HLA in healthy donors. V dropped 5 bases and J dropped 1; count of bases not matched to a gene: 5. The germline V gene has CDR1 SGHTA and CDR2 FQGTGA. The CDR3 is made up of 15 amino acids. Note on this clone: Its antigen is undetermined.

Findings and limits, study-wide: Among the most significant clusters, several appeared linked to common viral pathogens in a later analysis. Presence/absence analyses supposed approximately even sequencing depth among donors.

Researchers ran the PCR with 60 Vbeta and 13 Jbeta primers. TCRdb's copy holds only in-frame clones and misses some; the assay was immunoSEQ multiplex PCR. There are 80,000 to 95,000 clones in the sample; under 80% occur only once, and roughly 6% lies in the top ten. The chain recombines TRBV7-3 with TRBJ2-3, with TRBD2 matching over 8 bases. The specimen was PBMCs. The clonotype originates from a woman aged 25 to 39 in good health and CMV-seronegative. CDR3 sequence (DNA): TGTGCCAGCAGCCCCGGGACTAGAGGCACAGATACGCAGTATTTT. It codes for CASSPGTRGTDTQYF.